Shown below are 28 T cell receptor beta chains from a single sample sequenced in a study of response to subunit inactivated influenza vaccine. MiXCR, run by TCRdb on the RT-PCR reads, gives a single entry per CDR3 protein. The table has under 950,000 distinct CDR3 sequences, approximately 21% seen once. The material sequenced was PBMCs from blood, taken 5 days after vaccination. These receptors all stem from a man aged 50 to 59 who received an inactivated influenza vaccine.

The gene calls are TRBV6-2 or TRBV6-3 and TRBJ1-1; 11 bases align to TRBD1. Germline V gives CDR1 MNHEY, CDR2 SVGEGT. This CDR3 region has 13 residues. The V segment lost 6 bases and the J segment 6 bases; nucleotides outside the gene matches: 3. CDR3 amino acids: CASRKDRGPEAFF. Here the CDR3 DNA reads TGTGCCAGCAGAAAGGACAGGGGGCCTGAAGCTTTCTTT.

This clonotype has more than one count but fewer than ten. The CDR3: CSARRGVTYNEQFF. CDR3 bases: TGCAGTGCTAGGAGGGGGGTTACCTACAATGAGCAGTTCTTC. V and J are TRBV20-1 and TRBJ2-1; D could derive from TRBD1 or TRBD2 (6 bases each). Trimming left V 3 bases short and J 2 bases short, with 11 bases between. The CDR3 loop spans 14 amino acids. The germline V gene has CDR1 DFQATT and CDR2 SNEGSKA (reference sequence).

This clonotype has just a few counts. This chain links TRBV7-9 with TRBJ2-5; 7 nucleotides match TRBD1. Trimming removed 3 bases from V and 2 bases from J; junction bases left unmatched: 6. CDR1 is SEHNR, CDR2 FQNEAQ, per germline (reference sequence). This CDR3 has 15 amino acids. The DNA of the CDR3 is TGTGCCAGCAGCTTCAGTAGGGGGCTACAAGAGACCCAGTACTTC. This sequence encodes CASSFSRGLQETQYF.

This clonotype has a handful of counts. V gene TRBV7-6 combines with J gene TRBJ2-1; weak D call: TRBD1 (5 bases). Trimming cost V 4 bases and J 3 bases, with 10 bases left between them. The CDR3 has 14 residues. The germline V gene has CDR1 SGHVS and CDR2 FNYEAQ. The CDR3 sequence is CASSSYDSYNEQFF. The CDR3 DNA reads as TGTGCCAGCAGCTCATATGACAGCTACAATGAGCAGTTCTTC.

This clonotype was seen many times. The rearrangement uses TRBV6-1 and TRBJ2-1; TRBD1 agrees at 8 bases. The trim removed 5 bases at V and 8 bases at J, leaving 11 bases unmatched. CDR3 size: 15 residues. Germline loops: CDR1 MNHNS, CDR2 SASEGT. The CDR3: CASSPYSGGVYEQFF. DNA of the CDR3: TGTGCCAGCAGTCCGTACTCAGGGGGCGTGTATGAGCAGTTCTTC.

This clonotype has more than one count but fewer than ten. The rearrangement uses TRBV15 and TRBJ1-2; TRBD1 is a possible D gene (6 bases). Germline lookup yields CDR1 LNHNV and CDR2 YYDKDF (reference sequence). The CDR3 loop spans 14 amino acids. Trimming removed 5 bases at V and 2 bases at J, with 12 bases between. The CDR3: CATSSPTGNYGYTF. CDR3 nucleotides: TGTGCCACCAGCTCCCCGACAGGAAACTATGGCTACACCTTC.

This clonotype was counted only a few times. This chain connects TRBV5-5 to TRBJ2-3, with 8 positions matching TRBD1. The V segment lost 5 bases and the J segment 1 base; nucleotides outside the gene matches: 6. This CDR3 has 15 amino acids. Germline CDR1 is SGHKS and CDR2 is YYEKEE (reference sequence). The CDR3 sequence: CASSWQGAGTDTQYF. DNA for the CDR3: TGTGCCAGCAGTTGGCAGGGGGCAGGCACAGATACGCAGTATTTT.

The sample holds a few counts of this clonotype. V is TRBV5-1 and J is TRBJ2-3; the D is unclear. Germline V gene lookup returns CDR1 SGHRS and CDR2 YFSETQ. V lost 0 bases, J lost 5 bases, and 13 bases lay in between. The CDR3 loop spans 15 amino acids. The CDR3 DNA reads as TGCGCCAGCAGCTTGGAGGCACCCGCACTAGATACGCAGTATTTT. Translation gives CASSLEAPALDTQYF.

The chain joins TRBV12-3 or TRBV12-4 to TRBJ2-7; a possible D gene is TRBD1 (5 bases). V was clipped by 5 bases and J by 3 bases, with 14 bases between them. This CDR3 has 14 amino acids. CDR3 in amino acids: CASSPHGQGYEQYF. As DNA, the CDR3 is TGTGCCAGCAGTCCCCACGGTCAGGGCTACGAGCAGTACTTC.

Concerning this clonotype itself: Mismatch with germline at one junction end may stem from a read error. The rearrangement joins TRBV5-1 to TRBJ2-7; D is ambiguous. Germline V CDR1 and CDR2: SGHRS, YFSETQ. The CDR3 is made up of 15 amino acids. The CDR3 DNA reads as TGCGCCAGCAGATTGGTACCCTTCGACTTATACGAGCAGTACTTC. Translating gives CASRLVPFDLYEQYF. Together with reference TRBV5-1 and TRBJ2-7, the CDR3 gives the full variable domain: KAGVTQTPRYLIKTRGQQVTLSCSPISGHRSVSWYQQTPGQGLQFLFEYFSETQRNKGNFPGRFSGRQFSNSRSEMNVSTLELGDSALYLCASRLVPFDLYEQYFGPGTRLTVT.

In this sample, this clonotype turned up a few times. The chain joins TRBV24-1 to TRBJ1-4; D may be TRBD1 (5 bases). The CDR3 covers 14 residues. V lost 5 bases and J lost 3, with 9 bases in between. The germline V gene encodes CDR1 KGHDR and CDR2 SFDVKD. CDR3 DNA: TGTGCCACCAGTGGTGGGGGATCTAATGAAAAACTGTTTTTT. It yields the protein CATSGGGSNEKLFF.

This clonotype was observed a handful of times. The chain couples TRBV10-2 to TRBJ2-5; D gene unclear. The germline V gene has CDR1 WSHSY and CDR2 SAAADI. The CDR3 is 13 amino acids. Trimming cost V 3 bases and J 1 base, with 6 bases left between them. As DNA, the CDR3 is TGCGCCAGCAGTGATCCTGTCCAAGAGACCCAGTACTTC. Protein product: CASSDPVQETQYF.

This clonotype was observed a few times. The chain links TRBV5-5 to TRBJ2-5, with TRBD1 matching over 8 bases. The germline V gene encodes CDR1 SGHKS and CDR2 YYEKEE (reference sequence). V lost 4 bases, J lost 4 bases, and 6 bases stayed unmatched. CDR3 length: 14 residues. Here the CDR3 reads CASSLTRGLETQYF. CDR3 nucleotides: TGTGCCAGCAGCCTCACCAGGGGGCTAGAGACCCAGTACTTC.

This clonotype was seen at least ten times. V and J are TRBV9 and TRBJ1-1, with D perhaps TRBD1 (6 bases). The CDR3 spans 17 residues. Trimming removed 3 bases at V and 0 bases at J, with 18 bases between. Germline CDR1 is SGDLS and CDR2 is YYNGEE. The CDR3 here is CASSATGTHIMNTEAFF. CDR3 DNA: TGTGCCAGCAGCGCTACCGGGACACACATCATGAACACTGAAGCTTTCTTT. The full variable domain, rest sourced from reference TRBV9 and TRBJ1-1, is DSGVTQTPKHLITATGQRVTLRCSPRSGDLSVYWYQQSLDQGLQFLIQYYNGEERAKGNILERFSAQQFPDLHSELNLSSLELGDSALYFCASSATGTHIMNTEAFFGQGTRLTVV.

This clonotype was seen only a few times. The chain joins TRBV29-1 to TRBJ1-1; 9 positions agree with TRBD1. CDR1 is SQVTM and CDR2 is ANQGSEA in the germline V gene. CDR3 size: 16 residues. V gave up 6 bases and J gave up 7 bases; unmatched junction bases: 18. This CDR3 reads CSVDKRTGATAFEAFF. CDR3 bases: TGCAGCGTGGATAAACGGACAGGGGCCACGGCCTTTGAAGCTTTCTTT.

This clonotype was picked up a small number of times. V gene TRBV20-1 combines with J gene TRBJ1-3; a possible D gene is TRBD1 (5 bases). Trimming pared 3 bases from V and 3 bases from J, leaving 12 bases between. The germline gives CDR1 DFQATT, CDR2 SNEGSKA (reference sequence). The CDR3 is 14 residues long. The CDR3 nucleotides are TGCAGTGCTAGGGTAGGGGAGTATGGAAACACCATATATTTT. This sequence encodes CSARVGEYGNTIYF.

This clonotype was seen a single time. A much larger clone sits a single nucleotide away, making a read error possible. The chain recombines TRBV12-3 or TRBV12-4 with TRBJ2-7, with TRBD2 identical over 9 bases. This CDR3 is 14 amino acids long. This CDR3 reads CASRTGTSIYEQHF. The CDR3 DNA follows: TGTGCCAGCAGGACCGGGACTAGCATCTACGAGCAGCACTTC.

This chain joins TRBV7-2 and TRBJ1-1, with TRBD1 as a possible D gene (6 bases). The V gene's germline CDR1 is SGHTA and CDR2 FQGNSA. This CDR3 has 14 amino acids. Trimming removed 4 bases at V and 11 bases at J, with 20 bases between. The CDR3 nucleotides read TGTGCCAGCAGCTGGGACAAGGCTACAACGTCGGCTTTCTTT. It codes for CASSWDKATTSAFF.

Written as DNA, the CDR3 is TGCAGCTCCTCTGGTGGACAGCCCAATCAGCCCCAGCATTTT. Translation gives CSSSGGQPNQPQHF. The rearrangement uses TRBV20-1 and TRBJ1-5; TRBD1 might be the D (6 bases). There are 14 residues in the CDR3. CDR1 and CDR2 from the germline V gene are DFQATT and SNEGSKA (reference sequence).

This clonotype was counted only a few times. The CDR3, as DNA: TGCAGTGCTAGTGGATGGGAGACCCAGTACTTC. Translated: CSASGWETQYF. The genes are TRBV20-1 and TRBJ2-5; D is ambiguous. Trimming shortened V by 3 bases and J by 5 bases, and 7 bases separated the two germline ends. Germline V gene data show CDR1 as DFQATT and CDR2 as SNEGSKA (reference sequence). The CDR3 covers 11 residues.

Worth noting for this clonotype: This clone may be a read error of a much larger clone one base away. This chain connects TRBV28 to TRBJ2-7; 11 bases are shared with TRBD1. The germline V gene has CDR1 MDHEN and CDR2 SYDVKM. Trimming removed 6 bases from V and 3 bases from J; junction bases left unmatched: 1. The CDR3 is 13 amino acids. The CDR3 DNA reads TGTGCCAGCAGGGGACAGGGGGACTACGAGCAGTACTTC. This codes for CASRGQGDYEQYF.

This clonotype has ten or more counts. The chain uses TRBV29-1 and TRBJ2-2, with D perhaps being TRBD1 or TRBD2 (7 bases each). There are 14 residues in the CDR3. Germline CDR1 SQVTM, CDR2 ANQGSEA. The V end lost 6 bases, the J end lost 4 bases, and 15 bases lay between the germline ends. CDR3 protein: CSVGGGGGTGELFF. Written as DNA, the CDR3 is TGCAGCGTGGGAGGGGGCGGTGGCACCGGGGAGCTGTTTTTT.

This clonotype was seen only a few times. The chain employs TRBV6-5 and TRBJ1-1, with 7 bases matching TRBD1. Germline V gene data show CDR1 as MNHEY and CDR2 as SVGAGI. There are 16 residues in the CDR3. V was pared by 0 bases and J by 0 bases, with 4 bases of the junction left unmatched. CDR3 coding DNA: TGTGCCAGCAGTTACTCGGCAGGGGGAATGAACACTGAAGCTTTCTTT. Amino acids: CASSYSAGGMNTEAFF.

This clonotype was recorded a few times. V and J are TRBV6-1 and TRBJ2-1, with a weak D call TRBD2 (5 bases). CDR1 MNHNS and CDR2 SASEGT come from the germline V gene. Trimming took 7 bases from V and 3 from J, leaving 13 bases between them. This CDR3 contains 14 residues. The CDR3 loop is CASKQRTLYNEQFF. The CDR3 DNA is TGTGCCAGCAAACAAAGGACTCTCTACAATGAGCAGTTCTTC.

The J gene is TRBJ2-7, the V gene TRBV29-1; no clear D. This CDR3 has 13 amino acids. Per germline, CDR1 SQVTM and CDR2 ANQGSEA. Trimming removed 5 bases from V and 2 bases from J, with 13 bases in between. CDR3 nucleotide sequence: TGCAGCGTTCAGAGGCAGCTAACCTACGAGCAGTACTTC. As protein: CSVQRQLTYEQYF.

The V call is TRBV18, the J call TRBJ2-5; a possible D gene is TRBD2 (5 bases). The V and J ends lost 6 bases and 3 bases respectively, with 17 bases between them. The CDR3 contains 15 residues. Germline values: CDR1 KGHSH, CDR2 LQKENI. The CDR3 coding sequence is TGTGCCAGCTCTCCGGCCGTGACTAACAAAGAGACCCAGTACTTC. Translated, it gives CASSPAVTNKETQYF.

The J gene is TRBJ1-1, the V gene TRBV12-3 or TRBV12-4; D perhaps matches TRBD1 (5 bases). Trimming took 6 bases from V and 7 from J, leaving 15 bases between them. This CDR3 contains 13 residues. CDR3 sequence reads: CASRVQALNEAFF. In DNA, the CDR3 is TGTGCCAGCAGGGTACAGGCACTGAATGAAGCTTTCTTT.

This clonotype was observed a few times. This chain uses TRBV18 with TRBJ2-2, with D perhaps TRBD1 (5 bases). Germline CDR1 KGHSH, CDR2 LQKENI. This CDR3 contains 16 residues. The V end lost 6 bases, the J end lost 1 base, and 15 bases lay between the germline ends. As DNA, the CDR3 is TGTGCCAGCTCGTCGTTTCAGGGCCGGAACACCGGGGAGCTGTTTTTT. It yields the protein CASSSFQGRNTGELFF. The full variable domain, its missing parts supplied by reference TRBV18 and TRBJ2-2, is NAGVMQNPRHLVRRRGQEARLRCSPMKGHSHVYWYRQLPEEGLKFMVYLQKENIIDESGMPKERFSAEFPKEGPSILRIQQVVRGDSAAYFCASSSFQGRNTGELFFGEGSRLTVL.